This T cell receptor (beta chain) was obtained from a study of cytomegalovirus exposure and HLA in healthy donors. Study-wide findings and caveats: The study labeled fewer than 200 TCR beta chains cytomegalovirus-associated. The CMV antigen specificity of a few CMV-associated chains was confirmed through in vitro analysis.

Points on this clone: Antigen specificity is unknown.

In germline, CDR1 is MNHEY, CDR2 SVGAGI. The CDR3 has 15 amino acids. Trimming cost V 2 bases and J 4 bases, with 12 bases left between them. The assay was immunoSEQ multiplex PCR, and TCRdb's table has in-frame clones only and misses some. The sample shows 65,000 or so clones, 85% to 95% of them seen only once. This TCR derives from a man aged 18 to 30 in good health and CMV-seropositive. The sample taken for sequencing was PBMCs. The chain couples TRBV6-5 to TRBJ2-1; D unresolved. The CDR3 sequence: CASSYTDGRYNEQFF. DNA for the CDR3: TGTGCCAGCAGTTACACGGATGGCAGGTACAATGAGCAGTTCTTC.